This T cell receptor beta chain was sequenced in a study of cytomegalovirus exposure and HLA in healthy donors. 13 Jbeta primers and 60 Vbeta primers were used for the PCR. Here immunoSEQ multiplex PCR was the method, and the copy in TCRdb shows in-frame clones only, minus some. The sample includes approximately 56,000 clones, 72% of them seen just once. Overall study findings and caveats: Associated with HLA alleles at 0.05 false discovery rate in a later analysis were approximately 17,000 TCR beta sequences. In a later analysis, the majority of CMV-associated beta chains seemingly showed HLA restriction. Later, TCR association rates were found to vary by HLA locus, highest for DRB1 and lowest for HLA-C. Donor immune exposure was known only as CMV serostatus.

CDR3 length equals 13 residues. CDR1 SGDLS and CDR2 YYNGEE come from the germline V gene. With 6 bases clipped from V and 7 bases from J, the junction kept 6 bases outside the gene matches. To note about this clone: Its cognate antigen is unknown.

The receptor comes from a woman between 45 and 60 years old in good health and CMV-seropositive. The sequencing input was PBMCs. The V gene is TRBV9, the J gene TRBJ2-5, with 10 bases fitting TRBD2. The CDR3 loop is CASNPSGSVTQYF. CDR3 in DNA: TGTGCCAGCAACCCTAGCGGGAGTGTGACCCAGTACTTC. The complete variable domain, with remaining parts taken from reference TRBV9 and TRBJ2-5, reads DSGVTQTPKHLITATGQRVTLRCSPRSGDLSVYWYQQSLDQGLQFLIQYYNGEERAKGNILERFSAQQFPDLHSELNLSSLELGDSALYFCASNPSGSVTQYFGPGTRLLVL.